These 20 T cell receptor beta chains came from one sample sequenced in a study of post-analysis software for immune sequencing data. Findings and limits, study-wide: Patients had higher frequencies than controls of five or six TRBV segments, including TRBV5-6, TRBV5-1 and TRBV20-1.

Their specific antigens are unknown. Unique molecular identifiers featured in each of the TCR beta cDNA libraries. TCRdb re-called the PCR reads with MiXCR, one entry per CDR3 protein. In the table there are hundreds of thousands of distinct CDR3 sequences, about 40% of which are singletons. The material sequenced was blood. The receptors stem from a girl aged 2 to 10 with multiple sclerosis.

The chain uses TRBV12-3 or TRBV12-4 and TRBJ2-1; 10 nucleotides align to TRBD2. This CDR3 is built from 14 residues. V lost 3 bases and J lost 10; bases outside the gene matches: 6. CDR3 region: CASSFEAGGTEQFF. In DNA, the CDR3 is TGTGCCAGCAGTTTTGAAGCGGGGGGGACCGAGCAGTTCTTC.

The chain uses TRBV28 and TRBJ2-3, with a possible D match to TRBD2 (6 bases). The V gene's germline CDR1 is MDHEN and CDR2 SYDVKM. The CDR3 has 15 amino acids. V was clipped by 7 bases and J by 2 bases, with 16 bases between them. The CDR3 reads CASTLGLANTDTQYF. The CDR3 DNA reads as TGTGCCAGCACCCTCGGGCTAGCGAACACAGATACGCAGTATTTT.

The genes are TRBV6-5 and TRBJ1-2, with unresolved D. The CDR3 has 15 amino acids. The V and J ends lost 5 bases and 2 bases respectively, with 15 bases between them. CDR1 and CDR2 (germline): MNHEY, SVGAGI. As DNA, the CDR3 is TGTGCCAGCAGTCTAGGACGGATGTCAAACTATGGCTACACCTTC. This encodes CASSLGRMSNYGYTF.

This clonotype was detected a few times. This chain links TRBV18 with TRBJ2-1, with a tentative D call TRBD2 (6 bases). Trimming shortened V by 0 bases and J by 4 bases, and 7 bases separated the two germline ends. Looked up from germline, CDR1 is KGHSH and CDR2 is LQKENI. The CDR3 runs to 14 residues. The CDR3 reads CASSPPEGYNEQFF. In DNA, the CDR3 is TGTGCCAGCTCACCACCGGAGGGGTACAATGAGCAGTTCTTC.

V and J are TRBV12-3 or TRBV12-4 and TRBJ2-7; possible D gene TRBD2, 5 bases. V was cut by 5 bases and J by 0 bases, with 14 bases left in between. The CDR3 runs 15 residues. CDR3 region: CASSTGSVGSYEQYF. CDR3 in DNA: TGTGCCAGCAGTACGGGATCCGTGGGCTCCTACGAGCAGTACTTC.

The V call is TRBV20-1, the J call TRBJ2-5, with 9 bases lining up with TRBD2. This CDR3 is 15 amino acids long. Germline assignment: CDR1 DFQATT and CDR2 SNEGSKA (reference sequence). J lost 6 bases, V lost 3 bases, and 11 bases had no gene match. The DNA of the CDR3 is TGCAGTGCTAGGGCGGCCTCTAGCGGGGCTAAGACCCAGTACTTC. Amino acid sequence: CSARAASSGAKTQYF.

The V and J genes are TRBV6-5 and TRBJ2-2, with a possible D match to TRBD1 (5 bases). Germline V gives CDR1 MNHEY, CDR2 SVGAGI. The CDR3 contains 15 residues. The V end lost 2 bases, the J end lost 3 bases, and 10 bases lay between the germline ends. The CDR3 DNA sequence: TGTGCCAGCAGTTACGGAGACAGAGACACCGGGGAGCTGTTTTTT. Residues: CASSYGDRDTGELFF.

This clonotype showed up just a few times. This rearrangement joins TRBV7-6 to TRBJ2-7; 13 nucleotides line up with TRBD2. Germline V gives CDR1 SGHVS, CDR2 FNYEAQ. Losses at the gene ends were 4 bases for V and 7 bases for J; bases not matched to a gene: 7. The CDR3 runs to 15 residues. CDR3 sequence: CASSSQGLAGEEQYF. The CDR3, as DNA: TGTGCCAGCAGCTCCCAAGGACTAGCGGGAGAGGAGCAGTACTTC.

This clonotype was seen a handful of times. The chain couples TRBV5-1 to TRBJ1-2; D is undetermined. This CDR3 has 13 amino acids. V shed 0 bases and J shed 6 bases, with 9 bases lying between them. Germline V gene data show CDR1 as SGHRS and CDR2 as YFSETQ. The CDR3 nucleotides are TGCGCCAGCAGCTTGGCCTTTGAGGATGGCTACACCTTC. Protein product: CASSLAFEDGYTF.

Points on this clonotype: A much larger clone differs by one base, so this may be a read error. The rearrangement uses TRBV7-7 and TRBJ2-2; weak D call: TRBD2 (5 bases). This CDR3 is built from 13 residues. The V gene's germline CDR1 is SSHAT and CDR2 FNYEAQ (reference sequence). The CDR3 reads CASNSWPGGELFF. In DNA, the CDR3 is TGTGCTAGCAACTCCTGGCCGGGAGGGGAGCTGTTTTTT.

This clonotype has a handful of counts. The CDR3 DNA reads as TGTGCCATCAGCAGCGGACAGGCCGATCAGCCCCAGCATTTT. Translating it yields CAISSGQADQPQHF. This chain uses TRBV10-3 with TRBJ1-5, with 7 bases lining up with TRBD1. The CDR3 sequence is 14 residues long. Germline trimming cut 6 bases from V and 5 bases from J; bases unmatched to any gene: 7. Germline CDR1 and CDR2: ENHRY and SYGVKD.

This clonotype was counted only a few times. This chain connects TRBV4-1 to TRBJ1-4; D call uncertain. The V gene's germline CDR1 is MGHRA and CDR2 YSYEKL. Trimming removed 1 base at V and 8 bases at J, with 5 bases between. The CDR3 loop spans 12 amino acids. CDR3 coding DNA: TGCGCCAGCAGCCAAGTAGACGAAAAACTGTTTTTT. As protein: CASSQVDEKLFF.

The sample holds a few counts of this clonotype. V and J are TRBV28 and TRBJ1-2; TRBD1 matches at 8 bases. Germline CDR1 and CDR2: MDHEN and SYDVKM. Unmatched junction bases numbered 10, after V lost 9 bases and J lost 4 bases. This CDR3 has 14 amino acids. The CDR3 coding sequence is TGTGCCAGTATAGAGACCGACAGGGGCTATGGCTACACCTTC. This sequence encodes CASIETDRGYGYTF.

V and J are TRBV7-8 and TRBJ2-5; D possibly corresponds to TRBD1 (6 bases). CDR1 is SGHVS, CDR2 FQNEAQ, per germline. This CDR3 is 12 amino acids long. The germline V and J ends were trimmed by 1 base and 11 bases, with 11 bases remaining between them. The CDR3 DNA follows: TGTGCCAGCAGCTTAGTTGCAGGGGTGCAGTACTTC. It encodes CASSLVAGVQYF.

This clonotype was counted once. This rearrangement joins TRBV12-3 or TRBV12-4 to TRBJ2-3; D remains ambiguous. V was clipped by 3 bases and J by 8 bases, with 9 bases between them. The CDR3 is 12 amino acids. CDR3 residues: CASSFIGATQYF. CDR3 DNA: TGTGCCAGCAGTTTTATTGGAGCTACGCAGTATTTT.

In its sample, this clonotype was seen a few times. The genes are TRBV9 and TRBJ1-2; D gene uncertain. The V end lost 0 bases, the J end lost 1 base, and 7 bases lay between the germline ends. Germline V CDR1 and CDR2: SGDLS, YYNGEE. This CDR3 comprises 14 residues. The CDR3 loop is CASSVDGRNYGYTF. The CDR3 region has the DNA TGTGCCAGCAGCGTAGATGGTCGTAACTATGGCTACACCTTC.

This clonotype was detected many times. This sequence joins TRBV3-1 and TRBJ2-5, with D perhaps TRBD1 (9 bases). In germline, CDR1 is LGHDT, CDR2 YNNKEL (reference sequence). The CDR3 runs 14 residues. Trimming pared 5 bases from V and 7 bases from J, leaving 17 bases between. The CDR3, as DNA: TGTGCCAGCAGCGACGGGACAGGGACTAGGACCCAGTACTTC. Residues: CASSDGTGTRTQYF.

The CDR3 reads CATSRDDVRQETQYF. The CDR3 DNA reads TGTGCCACCAGCAGAGACGACGTCCGCCAAGAGACCCAGTACTTC. V gene TRBV15 combines with J gene TRBJ2-5; D gene uncertain. The CDR3 totals 15 residues. Trimming took off 0 bases at V and 1 base at J, with 9 bases between the two ends. Germline V gene sequence: CDR1 LNHNV, CDR2 YYDKDF (reference sequence).

There are a few counts of this clonotype. V usage is TRBV27 and J usage is TRBJ2-1, with D possibly TRBD2 on 6 matching bases. Germline CDR1 and CDR2: MNHEY and SMNVEV (reference sequence). With 5 bases removed from V and 6 bases from J, the gap between germline ends came to 14 bases. The CDR3 spans 14 residues. Here the CDR3 reads CASSMVGTSNEQFF. The CDR3 region has the DNA TGTGCCAGCAGTATGGTCGGGACTTCCAATGAGCAGTTCTTC.

The chain joins TRBV29-1 to TRBJ1-2; a weak D match, TRBD1 (5 bases). Trimming removed 5 bases at V and 2 bases at J, with 12 bases between. The CDR3 loop spans 13 amino acids. Germline V lookup: CDR1 SQVTM, CDR2 ANQGSEA. The CDR3 loop is CSVQSGSNYGYTF. CDR3 bases: TGCAGCGTTCAGTCAGGGTCGAACTATGGCTACACCTTC.